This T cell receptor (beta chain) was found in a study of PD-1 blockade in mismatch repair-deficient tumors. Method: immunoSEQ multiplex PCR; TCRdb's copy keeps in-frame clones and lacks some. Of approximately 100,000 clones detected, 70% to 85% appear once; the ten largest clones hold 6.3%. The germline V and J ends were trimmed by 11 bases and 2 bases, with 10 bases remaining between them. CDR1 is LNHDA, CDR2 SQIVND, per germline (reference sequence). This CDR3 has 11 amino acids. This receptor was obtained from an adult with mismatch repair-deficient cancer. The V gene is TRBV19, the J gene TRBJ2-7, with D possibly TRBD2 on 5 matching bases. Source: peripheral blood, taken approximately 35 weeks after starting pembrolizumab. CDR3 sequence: CASEGAYEQYF. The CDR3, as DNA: TGTGCCTCTGAGGGCGCCTACGAGCAGTACTTC.